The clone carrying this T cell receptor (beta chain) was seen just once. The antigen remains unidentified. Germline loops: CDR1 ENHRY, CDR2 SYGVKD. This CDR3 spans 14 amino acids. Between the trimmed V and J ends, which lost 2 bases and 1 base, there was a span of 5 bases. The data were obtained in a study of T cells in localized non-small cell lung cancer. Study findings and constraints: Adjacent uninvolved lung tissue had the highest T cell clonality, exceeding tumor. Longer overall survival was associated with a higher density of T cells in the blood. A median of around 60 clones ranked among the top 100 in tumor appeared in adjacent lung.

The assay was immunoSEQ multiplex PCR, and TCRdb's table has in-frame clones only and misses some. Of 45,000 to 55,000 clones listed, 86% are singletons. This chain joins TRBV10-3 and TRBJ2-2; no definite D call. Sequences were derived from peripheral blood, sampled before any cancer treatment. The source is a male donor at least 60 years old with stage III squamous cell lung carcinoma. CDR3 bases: TGTGCCATCAGTGAGGGAGAGAACACCGGGGAGCTGTTTTTT. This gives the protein CAISEGENTGELFF.